The sequence of this TCR beta chain was determined in a study of CD8 T cells in ankylosing spondylitis. For this clonotype: Its antigen is not identified.

General study results and limits: Researchers report that disease-linked clones proved CD8+ and relatively rare in peripheral blood. Matched synovial fluid from ankylosing spondylitis patients was reported to be enriched for disease-linked clones. In ankylosing spondylitis blood, a motif of seven or eight highly homologous TCR beta variants appeared characteristic.

With molecular barcodes, quantitative 5'-RACE was used to make the TCR beta libraries. TCRdb used MiXCR to reprocess the 5' RACE reads, holding one entry per CDR3 protein. The repertoire holds approximately 440,000 distinct CDR3 sequences, with 17% as singletons. The CDR3 sequence is 15 residues long. V was trimmed by 5 bases and J by 6 bases, leaving 19 bases between them. The germline gives CDR1 LNHNV, CDR2 YYDKDF (reference sequence). The V and J genes are TRBV15 and TRBJ1-1, with D hard to call. This clonotype originated in a male donor with ankylosing spondylitis. The material sequenced was blood, either unsorted or a sorted T cell fraction (not recorded which). The chain's CDR3 is CATSPRRTELSEAFF. The CDR3 nucleotides read TGTGCCACCAGCCCCCGTAGGACGGAGCTTTCTGAAGCTTTCTTT. The entire variable domain, with the rest obtained from reference TRBV15 and TRBJ1-1, is as follows: DAMVIQNPRYQVTQFGKPVTLSCSQTLNHNVMYWYQQKSSQAPKLLFHYYDKDFNNEADTPDNFQSRRPNTSFCFLDIRSPGLGDTAMYLCATSPRRTELSEAFFGQGTRLTVV.